The clone carrying this TCR beta chain was detected only a few times. The sample originates from a study of T-cell reconstitution after alpha-beta-depleted transplantation in children. Preparation of the TCRbeta library was carried out with unique molecular identifiers. One entry per CDR3 protein results from TCRdb running MiXCR on the PCR reads. The sample has a few hundred thousand distinct CDR3 sequences; 18% are singletons. The junction had 8 bases not matched to a gene; V was cut back by 5 bases and J by 1 base. Germline CDR1 reads SGHTA; CDR2 reads FQGTGA. The CDR3 loop spans 17 amino acids. The sample here was PBMCs from the stem cell graft donor, taken from the stem cell graft. This receptor was taken from a human donor who donated a stem cell graft to a child with acute lymphoblastic leukemia. The chain uses TRBV7-3 and TRBJ2-3; 11 bases are a match to TRBD2. The CDR3 sequence is CASSPFLGLAGTDTQYF. The CDR3 DNA sequence: TGTGCCAGCAGCCCCTTCTTGGGACTAGCGGGCACAGATACGCAGTATTTT.